This TCR beta chain was recovered during a study of T cells in Graves' hyperthyroidism and ophthalmopathy. Findings and limits, study-wide: Also found in blood were most expanded thyroid clonotypes above 0.001.

Hyperthyroidism, newly diagnosed and lasting under 2 months, affected patients aged 18 to 65. On the basis of clinical symptoms, serum thyroxine and TRAb, thyroid ultrasound and orbital computed tomography, diagnoses were made. This CDR3 comprises 15 residues. V lost 1 base and J 4 bases, leaving 11 bases between the germline ends. Germline CDR1 and CDR2: SGHAT and FQNNGV. TCR beta CDR3 regions were amplified from RNA. TCR CDR3 underwent first-round RT-PCR with the HTBI primer set. TCRdb re-called the multiplex PCR reads with MiXCR, one entry per CDR3 protein. The sample includes approximately 870,000 distinct CDR3 sequences, 35% to 40% of them seen just once. A remark on this clonotype: The antigen is undetermined. This may arise from a read error, as a much more abundant clone is one base away.

This clonotype originated in a young man with Graves' hyperthyroidism. The chain couples TRBV11-2 to TRBJ1-5; the D is unclear. Sequencing was performed on blood. CDR3 DNA: TGTGCCAGCAGCTTAGGAAGGGCGTGGAATCAGCCCCAGCATTTT. This sequence encodes CASSLGRAWNQPQHF.